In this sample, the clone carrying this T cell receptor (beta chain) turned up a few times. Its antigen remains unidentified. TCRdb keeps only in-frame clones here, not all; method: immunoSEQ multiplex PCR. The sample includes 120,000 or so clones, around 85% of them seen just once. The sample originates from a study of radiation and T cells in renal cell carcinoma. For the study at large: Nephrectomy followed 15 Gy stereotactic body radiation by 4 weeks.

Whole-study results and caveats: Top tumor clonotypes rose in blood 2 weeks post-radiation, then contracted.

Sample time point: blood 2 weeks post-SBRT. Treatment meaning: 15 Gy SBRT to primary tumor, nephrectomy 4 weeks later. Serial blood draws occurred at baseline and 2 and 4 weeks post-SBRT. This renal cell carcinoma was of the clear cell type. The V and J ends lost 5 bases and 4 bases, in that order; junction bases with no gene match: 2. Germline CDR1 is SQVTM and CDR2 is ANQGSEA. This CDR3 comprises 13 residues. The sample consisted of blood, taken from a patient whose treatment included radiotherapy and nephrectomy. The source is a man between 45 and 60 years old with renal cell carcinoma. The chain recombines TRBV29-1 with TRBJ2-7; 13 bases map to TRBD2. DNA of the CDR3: TGCAGCGTTCGGACTAGCGGGAGTTACGAGCAGTACTTC. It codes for CSVRTSGSYEQYF.